Below are 19 T cell receptor beta chains sequenced from a single sample in a study of T cells in Graves' hyperthyroidism and ophthalmopathy. Amplification yielded TCR beta CDR3 regions, with RNA transcripts as the source. In the first-round RT-PCR of the TCR CDR3, the HTBI primer set was used. TCRdb re-called the multiplex PCR reads with MiXCR, one entry per CDR3 protein. The sample contains around 620,000 distinct CDR3 sequences, 40% to 55% of which appear only once. Sequencing was performed on peripheral blood or thyroid tissue (not recorded which). Receptor source: an adult woman with Graves' disease, either hyperthyroidism or ophthalmopathy (not recorded which).

To note about this clonotype: Because the CDR3 is missing its conserved closing phenylalanine or tryptophan, this is likely a read error. This chain joins TRBV9 and TRBJ1-5; TRBD1 might be the D (6 bases). Trimming removed 7 bases from V and 7 bases from J, with 24 bases in between. From germline, CDR1 is SGDLS and CDR2 YYNGEE. The CDR3 covers 16 residues. The CDR3 loop is CASAQGDTGGFQPQHS. The CDR3 nucleotides are TGTGCCAGCGCCCAAGGGGACACCGGGGGTTTCCAGCCCCAGCATTCT.

This clonotype came up once. The chain carries TRBV20-1 and TRBJ2-5; perhaps TRBD1 as D (5 bases). V lost 3 bases and J 5 bases, leaving 10 bases between the germline ends. CDR1 is DFQATT and CDR2 is SNEGSKA in the germline V gene (reference sequence). The CDR3 spans 12 residues. The CDR3 sequence: CSARGRMETQYF. The CDR3 DNA reads as TGCAGTGCTAGGGGGCGTATGGAGACCCAGTACTTC.

Concerning this clonotype itself: A junction boundary mismatches the germline segment, possibly from a read error. The rearrangement links TRBV25-1 to TRBJ1-1; D is perhaps TRBD1 (6 bases). Germline CDR1 MGHDK, CDR2 SYGVNS. The length of the CDR3 is 11 residues. The CDR3 nucleotides are TGTGCCAGCAGTGAGGGGGCTCAAGCCTTCTTT. It codes for CASSEGAQAFF.

This clonotype has ten or more counts. The rearrangement uses TRBV19 and TRBJ1-5; D is possibly TRBD1 (5 bases). The germline V gene has CDR1 LNHDA and CDR2 SQIVND (reference sequence). This CDR3 contains 14 residues. Deletions cut 6 bases from V and 5 bases from J, with 14 bases between. This CDR3 reads CASRTRDGYQPQHF. Here the CDR3 DNA reads TGTGCCAGTAGGACCCGGGACGGCTATCAGCCCCAGCATTTT. Full variable domain (rest looked up from reference TRBV19 and TRBJ1-5): DGGITQSPKYLFRKEGQNVTLSCEQNLNHDAMYWYRQDPGQGLRLIYYSQIVNDFQKGDIAEGYSVSREKKESFPLTVTSAQKNPTAFYLCASRTRDGYQPQHFGDGTRLSIL.

A note on this clonotype: An end of the junction differs from the germline gene, which may be a read error. The chain uses TRBV2 and TRBJ2-7; TRBD1 agrees at 8 bases. This CDR3 comprises 16 residues. Germline CDR1 and CDR2: SNHLY and FYNNEI. The chain's CDR3 is CSARDFRTGRTYEQYF. The CDR3 nucleotides are TGCAGTGCTAGAGATTTCCGGACAGGGCGTACCTACGAGCAGTACTTC.

Only a few counts were recorded for this clonotype. This chain links TRBV10-3 with TRBJ1-1, with a tentative D call TRBD1 (6 bases). The CDR3 is 16 amino acids. Per the germline V gene, CDR1 is ENHRY and CDR2 is SYGVKD. With 0 bases removed from V and 1 base from J, the gap between germline ends came to 12 bases. The CDR3 sequence is CAISESRGQRNTEAFF. The CDR3 DNA is TGTGCCATCAGTGAGTCGCGAGGACAGAGGAACACTGAAGCTTTCTTT.

This clonotype has a single count. The chain couples TRBV29-1 to TRBJ1-2; 7 nucleotides line up with TRBD1. This CDR3 contains 15 residues. J lost 8 bases, V lost 0 bases, and 12 bases had no gene match. Germline values: CDR1 SQVTM, CDR2 ANQGSEA. CDR3: CSVEDWDSQPGGYTF. As DNA, the CDR3 is TGCAGCGTTGAAGATTGGGACAGTCAACCGGGCGGCTACACCTTC.

The sample holds a few counts of this clonotype. The genes are TRBV30 and TRBJ1-5; D may be TRBD1 (5 bases). From germline, CDR1 is GTSNPN and CDR2 SVGIG (reference sequence). CDR3 length equals 13 residues. The germline V and J ends were trimmed by 1 base and 4 bases, with 8 bases remaining between them. CDR3 DNA: TGTGCCTGGAGTGGACGGGGGAATCAGCCCCAGCATTTT. Amino acids: CAWSGRGNQPQHF. Based on the CDR3 plus reference TRBV30 and TRBJ1-5, the full variable domain is SQTIHQWPATLVQPVGSPLSLECTVEGTSNPNLYWYRQAAGRGLQLLFYSVGIGQISSEVPQNLSASRPQDRQFILSSKKLLLSDSGFYLCAWSGRGNQPQHFGDGTRLSIL.

About this clonotype itself: In this CDR3 the conserved last residue, phenylalanine or tryptophan, is missing, so a read error is likely. The chain carries TRBV6-5 and TRBJ1-2; possibly TRBD1 for D (6 bases). CDR1 and CDR2 from the germline V gene are MNHEY and SVGAGI. The CDR3 is made up of 13 amino acids. V was clipped by 6 bases and J by 4 bases, with 12 bases between them. The CDR3 sequence: CASSVRGAYGYTL. The CDR3 nucleotides read TGTGCCAGCAGCGTGAGGGGGGCCTATGGCTACACCCTC.

Remarks on this clonotype: This sequence may be a read error, since a much larger clone differs from it by one base. This chain links TRBV25-1 with TRBJ1-1; D is possibly TRBD1 (5 bases). V gave up 5 bases and J gave up 3 bases, with 19 bases separating them. This CDR3 region has 16 residues. Germline lookup yields CDR1 MGHDK and CDR2 SYGVNS. In DNA form, the CDR3 reads TGTGCCAGCAGTCCCCTTTCCGGGGCAGGCCACACTGAAGCTTTCTTT. This codes for CASSPLSGAGHTEAFF.

The chain has TRBV7-8 and TRBJ1-3; D remains ambiguous. With 5 bases removed from V and 0 bases from J, the gap between germline ends came to 11 bases. CDR3 size: 15 residues. Per the germline V gene, CDR1 is SGHVS and CDR2 is FQNEAQ. CDR3 sequence: CASSTRFGSGNTIYF. CDR3 sequence (DNA): TGTGCCAGCAGCACCCGGTTTGGCTCTGGAAACACCATATATTTT.

Regarding this clonotype: The CDR3 does not close with the conserved phenylalanine or tryptophan, likely indicating a read error. It is unclear where the CDR3 begins or ends on the DNA, so no DNA is shown, and the CDR3 is as TCRdb lists it. V and J are TRBV10-3 and TRBJ1-3. The CDR3 region is 9 residues in length, termini included. The germline gives CDR1 ENHRY, CDR2 SYGVKD. CDR3 residues: CAISALAGV.

The chain combines TRBV14 with TRBJ1-2, with D tentatively TRBD1 (5 bases). Germline assignment: CDR1 SGHDN and CDR2 FVKESK. CDR3 length equals 14 residues. V was pared by 4 bases and J by 4 bases, with 13 bases between. In DNA form, the CDR3 reads TGTGCCAGCAGCCGACTCGAGGACATCTATGGCTACACCTTC. Amino acid sequence: CASSRLEDIYGYTF.

The V and J genes are TRBV7-2 and TRBJ2-3, with D possibly matching TRBD2 (6 bases). The CDR3 sequence is 16 residues long. The V and J ends lost 1 base and 2 bases respectively, with 13 bases between them. Germline V gene lookup returns CDR1 SGHTA and CDR2 FQGNSA. The CDR3 coding sequence is TGTGCCAGCAGCTTAGGAGAAGGAGGGATCACAGATACGCAGTATTTT. Encoded protein: CASSLGEGGITDTQYF.

In DNA form, the CDR3 reads TGTGCCATCAGTGACCCGAGGGGACCCCAGTACTTC. Translation: CAISDPRGPQYF. This rearrangement joins TRBV10-3 to TRBJ2-5; D possibly matches TRBD1 or TRBD2 (5 bases each). Germline V CDR1 and CDR2: ENHRY, SYGVKD. This CDR3 is built from 12 residues. V was cut by 3 bases and J by 9 bases, with 11 bases left in between.

This chain joins TRBV7-2 and TRBJ2-5; D is possibly TRBD2 (6 bases). This CDR3 comprises 14 residues. Per germline, CDR1 SGHTA and CDR2 FQGNSA. Trimming cost V 0 bases and J 9 bases, with 14 bases left between them. Here the CDR3 reads CASSLAGGSSSQYF. CDR3 nucleotide sequence: TGTGCCAGCAGCTTAGCGGGAGGATCATCGTCCCAGTACTTC.

This clonotype showed up many times. V and J are TRBV24-1 and TRBJ2-2; 8 bases are shared with TRBD2. Germline V CDR1 and CDR2: KGHDR, SFDVKD. V was clipped by 7 bases and J by 4 bases; unmatched bases: 13. The CDR3 loop spans 17 amino acids. The CDR3 sequence is CATSRTGTSLSTGELFF. The CDR3 DNA reads TGTGCCACCAGCCGAACCGGGACTAGTCTATCCACCGGGGAGCTGTTTTTT.

The V call is TRBV20-1, the J call TRBJ2-2, with TRBD1 identical over 8 bases. CDR3 size: 16 residues. The trim removed 0 bases at V and 2 bases at J, leaving 5 bases unmatched. CDR1 and CDR2 from the germline V gene are DFQATT and SNEGSKA (reference sequence). CDR3 nucleotides: TGCAGTGCTAGAGATCGAGGGACAGGTAACACCGGGGAGCTGTTTTTT. Its translation is CSARDRGTGNTGELFF.

This sequence joins TRBV2 and TRBJ2-2, with a possible D match to TRBD1 (6 bases). Per the germline V gene, CDR1 is SNHLY and CDR2 is FYNNEI. This CDR3 has 16 amino acids. V was trimmed by 6 bases and J by 0 bases, leaving 14 bases between them. CDR3 in amino acids: CASSLTGQPNTGELFF. In DNA form, the CDR3 reads TGTGCCAGCAGCTTGACGGGACAACCGAACACCGGGGAGCTGTTTTTT.